These 18 T cell receptor beta chains originate from one sample sequenced in a study of high-grade serous ovarian cancer treatment subgroups. Tumor samples were obtained before definitive surgery or chemotherapy. TCRdb's copy holds only in-frame clones and misses some; the assay was immunoSEQ multiplex PCR. The table records over 6,000 clones, over 60% of them present only once. Sequencing input: tumor tissue. The receptors were sampled from a human donor with high-grade serous ovarian cancer.

This chain uses TRBV7-2 with TRBJ2-7; 8 bases agree with TRBD2. CDR3 size: 15 residues. CDR1 and CDR2 (germline): SGHTA, FQGNSA. V dropped 1 base and J dropped 3; count of bases not matched to a gene: 5. The DNA of the CDR3 is TGTGCCAGCAGCTTAGTAAGCGGGGGCAACTACGAGCAGTACTTC. It yields the protein CASSLVSGGNYEQYF.

The chain carries TRBV11-2 and TRBJ2-1; no clear D gene. From germline, CDR1 is SGHAT and CDR2 FQNNGV. The CDR3 consists of 11 residues. Trimming left V 0 bases short and J 8 bases short, with 2 bases between. The CDR3 region has the DNA TGTGCCAGCAGCTTAGAGTATGAGCAGTTCTTC. Translating it yields CASSLEYEQFF.

This chain uses TRBV12-5 with TRBJ1-1; D perhaps matches TRBD1 (6 bases). With 1 base removed from V and 0 bases from J, the gap between germline ends came to 18 bases. Germline CDR1 reads LGHNT; CDR2 reads FRNRAP. The CDR3 is 18 residues long. CDR3 DNA sequence: TGTGCTAGTGGTTTGGCCCGGGACACCCGGGGCATGAACACTGAAGCTTTCTTT. This gives the protein CASGLARDTRGMNTEAFF. The full variable domain, in which reference TRBV12-5 and TRBJ1-1 provide the parts outside the CDR3, is DARVTQTPRHKVTEMGQEVTMRCQPILGHNTVFWYRQTMMQGLELLAYFRNRAPLDDSGMPKDRFSAEMPDATLATLKIQPSEPRDSAVYFCASGLARDTRGMNTEAFFGQGTRLTVV.

The rearrangement uses TRBV19 and TRBJ2-1; D not certain. Germline V gene lookup returns CDR1 LNHDA and CDR2 SQIVND (reference sequence). This CDR3 has 14 residues. V gave up 4 bases and J gave up 8 bases, with 15 bases separating them. The DNA of the CDR3 is TGTGCCAGTAGTAGGGCAGGTCCGGACGATGAGCAGTTCTTC. Translating gives CASSRAGPDDEQFF.

This CDR3 reads CASSLGAGGPGADTQYF. Here the CDR3 DNA reads TGTGCCAGCAGCTTAGGGGCGGGGGGGCCGGGCGCAGATACGCAGTATTTT. V is TRBV7-6 and J is TRBJ2-3; 9 bases line up with TRBD2. The CDR3 covers 17 residues. Germline assignment: CDR1 SGHVS and CDR2 FNYEAQ. V shed 1 base, J shed 4 bases, and the junction held 9 bases outside the gene matches.

The gene calls are TRBV6-1 and TRBJ2-6; 9 bases match TRBD1. The V gene end was trimmed by 9 bases and the J gene end by 4 bases; junction bases not matched to a gene: 7. There are 15 residues in the CDR3. The V gene's germline CDR1 is MNHNS and CDR2 SASEGT. CDR3 sequence: CASAQGAAGANVLTF. The DNA of the CDR3 is TGTGCCAGTGCACAGGGGGCGGCAGGGGCCAACGTCCTGACTTTC.

About this clone: This sample includes further DNA sequences coding for the same CDR3. The rearrangement joins TRBV29-1 to TRBJ1-1; D might be TRBD1 (5 bases). This CDR3 contains 16 residues. Germline V gene sequence: CDR1 SQVTM, CDR2 ANQGSEA. Trimming removed 1 base at V and 0 bases at J, with 15 bases between. The CDR3 coding sequence is TGCAGCGTTGAAGGACAGTTCAGTTTTATGAACACTGAAGCTTTCTTT. Its translation: CSVEGQFSFMNTEAFF.

The table lists this clone with a few counts. The chain couples TRBV10-2 to TRBJ2-7; D gene ambiguous. The CDR3 loop spans 16 amino acids. CDR1 is WSHSY and CDR2 is SAAADI in the germline V gene. Trimming left V 2 bases short and J 3 bases short, with 17 bases between. The CDR3 nucleotides are TGCGCCAGCAGTGAGGGCGCTACTGGGCCTCTCTACGAGCAGTACTTC. Amino acids: CASSEGATGPLYEQYF.

By share, this clone counts as large. The chain carries TRBV5-6 and TRBJ2-7; D unclear. The CDR3 consists of 12 residues. V lost 3 bases and J 6 bases, leaving 10 bases between the germline ends. Germline V lookup: CDR1 SGHDT, CDR2 YYEEEE. CDR3 sequence: CASSSTAVEQYF. DNA of the CDR3: TGTGCCAGCAGCTCGACCGCAGTCGAGCAGTACTTC. The complete variable domain, with remaining parts taken from reference TRBV5-6 and TRBJ2-7, reads DAGVTQSPTHLIKTRGQQVTLRCSPKSGHDTVSWYQQALGQGPQFIFQYYEEEERQRGNFPDRFSGHQFPNYSSELNVNALLLGDSALYLCASSSTAVEQYFGPGTRLTVT.

This chain links TRBV5-8 with TRBJ1-3; 7 bases map to TRBD1. V lost 1 base to trimming and J lost 7 bases; unmatched junction nucleotides: 5. The CDR3 is made up of 14 amino acids. The V gene's germline CDR1 is SGHTS and CDR2 YDEGEE. The CDR3 sequence: CASSLLGQSNTIYF. CDR3 DNA: TGTGCCAGCAGCTTGTTGGGACAGTCTAACACCATATATTTT. Full variable domain (missing parts from reference TRBV5-8 and TRBJ1-3): EAGVTQSPTHLIKTRGQQATLRCSPISGHTSVYWYQQALGLGLQFLLWYDEGEERNRGNFPPRFSGRQFPNYSSELNVNALELEDSALYLCASSLLGQSNTIYFGEGSWLTVV.

The chain is built from TRBV5-1 and TRBJ2-1, with D perhaps TRBD2 (5 bases). Trimming shortened V by 0 bases and J by 2 bases, and 9 bases separated the two germline ends. This CDR3 contains 15 residues. CDR1 SGHRS and CDR2 YFSETQ come from the germline V gene. CDR3 sequence reads: CASSLGGNPYNEQFF. DNA of the CDR3: TGCGCCAGCAGCTTGGGAGGGAATCCCTACAATGAGCAGTTCTTC.

The genes are TRBV11-2 and TRBJ2-7; D possibly corresponds to TRBD1 (5 bases). Germline V lookup: CDR1 SGHAT, CDR2 FQNNGV. V dropped 5 bases and J dropped 6 bases, with 23 bases sitting between them. The CDR3 is 16 residues long. This CDR3 is CASSPGRGGIGSEQYF. The CDR3 coding sequence is TGTGCCAGCAGCCCAGGGCGAGGCGGTATAGGATCCGAGCAGTACTTC.

The chain is built from TRBV27 and TRBJ2-7; weak D call: TRBD2 (6 bases). The CDR3 contains 11 residues. Trimming left V 11 bases short and J 6 bases short, with 14 bases between. The germline CDR1 and CDR2 sequences are MNHEY and SMNVEV (reference sequence). This chain's CDR3 is CAAGGLGEQYF. CDR3 nucleotide sequence: TGTGCCGCCGGGGGATTGGGCGAGCAGTACTTC.

V gene TRBV2 combines with J gene TRBJ2-7; 8 nucleotides align to TRBD1. Germline CDR1 and CDR2: SNHLY and FYNNEI. The CDR3 length is 15 residues. V lost 2 bases, J lost 5 bases, and 8 bases stayed unmatched. The CDR3 region has the DNA TGTGCCAGCAGTGAACCGGGCCACAGGGGGAACGAGCAGTACTTC. Its protein is CASSEPGHRGNEQYF.

The chain recombines TRBV18 with TRBJ1-3, with D perhaps matching TRBD1 (6 bases). There are 15 residues in the CDR3. CDR1 is KGHSH and CDR2 is LQKENI in the germline V gene. Trimming took 4 bases from V and 0 from J, leaving 10 bases between them. In nucleotides, the CDR3 is TGTGCCAGCTCACGGGGGCCCTACTCTGGAAACACCATATATTTT. Its protein product is CASSRGPYSGNTIYF.

The chain joins TRBV4-1 to TRBJ1-1; D not certain. There are 13 residues in the CDR3. Germline V gives CDR1 MGHRA, CDR2 YSYEKL. V lost 4 bases to trimming and J lost 1 base, with 7 bases between them. The CDR3 bases are TGCGCCAGCAGCCGTGACACGAACACTGAAGCTTTCTTT. Amino acid sequence: CASSRDTNTEAFF.

The chain has TRBV5-1 and TRBJ1-3; TRBD1 aligns across 7 bases. The CDR3 consists of 17 residues. V lost 0 bases, J lost 4 bases, and 10 bases stayed unmatched. Per the germline V gene, CDR1 is SGHRS and CDR2 is YFSETQ. The CDR3 sequence is CASSLEGAPGGGNTIYF. CDR3 DNA: TGCGCCAGCAGCTTGGAGGGGGCCCCGGGTGGCGGAAACACCATATATTTT.

This clone appeared once. This rearrangement joins TRBV7-4 to TRBJ1-3; D unclear. This CDR3 is built from 14 residues. V was clipped by 1 base and J by 1 base, with 5 bases between them. The germline gives CDR1 SGHVT, CDR2 SQSDAQ. DNA for the CDR3: TGTGCCAGCAGCTTAGTCCAGTCTGGAAACACCATATATTTT. Its translation: CASSLVQSGNTIYF.